Listed here is a single T cell receptor (beta chain). Antigen specificity is unknown. Repertoires were generated with immunoSEQ multiplex PCR, while TCRdb's copy carries only in-frame clones and drops some. The sample yields some 90,000 clones, 87% seen once. While the first cohort had 600 to 750 subjects, the donors belonged to the separate validation cohort of about 130 subjects. This specimen belongs to a study of cytomegalovirus exposure and HLA in healthy donors. Notes on the study in general: Most TCR sequences showed up rarely, but some public TCRs showed up in many donors.

In germline, CDR1 is SGHTA, CDR2 FQGNSA. The CDR3 covers 13 residues. The V gene lost 5 bases and the J gene lost 3 bases, with 11 bases spanning the gap. Sequences were obtained from PBMCs. V usage is TRBV7-2 and J usage is TRBJ2-7; possibly TRBD2 for D (6 bases). The sequence was collected from a woman aged 30 to 39 in good health and CMV-seronegative. This chain's CDR3 is CASSPVTSYEQYF. The CDR3 DNA reads as TGTGCCAGCAGCCCGGTGACTAGCTACGAGCAGTACTTC. Full variable domain (missing parts from reference TRBV7-2 and TRBJ2-7): GAGVSQSPSNKVTEKGKDVELRCDPISGHTALYWYRQSLGQGLEFLIYFQGNSAPDKSGLPSDRFSAERTGGSVSTLTIQRTQQEDSAVYLCASSPVTSYEQYFGPGTRLTVT.